Reported below is one T cell receptor beta chain. Which antigen it targets is not known. Base qualities are not at hand, and no much larger clone is one base apart. Other DNA sequences within the sample encode an identical CDR3. The immunoSEQ Assay, a bias-controlled multiplex PCR, was used to amplify TCRbeta CDR3 regions from genomic DNA. In the authors' own workflow: The number of nucleated cells in each sample was estimated by amplification of reference gene primers within the assay. Sequence reads were collapsed and filtered to measure the absolute abundance of every unique TCRbeta CDR3 rearrangement. For each sample, productive Simpson clonality was calculated by taking the square root of Simpson's diversity index across productive rearrangements. TCRdb holds this immuneACCESS table with in-frame rearrangements only. Some clones are missing; in checked studies, unresolved V genes explain under half, and the rest has no known cause. V and J calls plus clone size are reproduced from that table; the DNA served to infer D and trimming. This sample comprises roughly 570,000 clones, roughly 91% of them detected only once. Together, the top ten hold roughly 7.3% of the sample.

One collaborating source in Seattle enrolled patients during active infection and followed them longitudinally through the course of disease. Whole blood was collected in K2EDTA tubes by collaborating institutions according to the institutions' own protocols. For TCRbeta analysis, collaborators shipped samples in one of three forms: frozen whole blood, isolated PBMCs, or DNA extracted from either of those sample types. This entry is derived from a study of blood T cell repertoires in COVID-19 (dated by TCRdb to the early 2020s). About the full investigation: The collaborator samples originated in the United States, Italy and Spain and spanned the acute and convalescent phases of COVID-19. The prospective study material was composed of cDNA or gDNA derived from T cells, B-cell-depleted T cells, or PBMCs. Deeply sampled blood TCRbeta repertoires from subjects exposed to, actively infected with, or recovered from COVID-19 were included in the dataset. A freely available public database, intended as a resource for researchers studying the immune response to SARS-CoV-2, is where the repertoires were released. The samples were drawn from two sources: the first 160 participants of the ongoing ImmuneRACE study, and 1,000 to 1,500 subjects contributed by 6 global collaborators. A de-identified subject ID, COVID-19 status, age in years and sex were almost always included in the sample metadata. Where HLA class I and class II types were available, the types were taken from metadata supplied by the sample provider, not from assay-based typing.

Paper-wide results and their limitations: The amount of clinical and demographic metadata varied by source and participant and was provided uncurated.

Source material: peripheral blood. The clonotype comes from a woman between 45 and 65 years old with COVID-19, enrolled during active disease.

This receptor has the CDR3 CASSLDRVNTEAFF. In nucleotides, the sequence is TGCGCCAGCAGCTTAGACAGGGTGAACACTGAAGCTTTCTTT. The rearrangement combines TRBV5-1 with TRBJ1-1; 7 bases in the middle match TRBD1. V is pruned by 2 bases and J by 0 bases, leaving 1 base of the junction without a gene match. The germline V gene sets CDR1 to SGHRS and CDR2 to YFSETQ. From the cysteine through the phenylalanine, the CDR3 covers 14 amino acids. Of all the DNA, just the CDR3 is kept, 42 bases in frame from base 1.